Reported below is one T cell receptor beta chain. Method: immunoSEQ multiplex PCR; TCRdb's copy keeps in-frame clones and lacks some. Of some 2,600 clones listed, about 74% are singletons. Trimming shortened V by 7 bases and J by 0 bases, and 10 bases separated the two germline ends. The CDR3 length is 15 residues. Germline V gene lookup returns CDR1 PRHDT and CDR2 FYEKMQ (reference sequence). The source of the sample is a study of chemoradiotherapy in HPV16-positive cancers. The rearrangement joins TRBV13 to TRBJ1-6; D uncertain. The TCR was taken from a human donor with HPV-associated anogenital cancer. This specimen was acquired from a patient who underwent chemoradiotherapy. In nucleotides, the CDR3 is TGTGCCAGCACCCAAGGGATCTCCTATAATTCACCCCTCCACTTT. Protein product: CASTQGISYNSPLHF.